These 30 T cell receptor beta chains originate from one sample sequenced in a study of T cell repertoires in aging, cancer and after chemotherapy. TCR beta rearrangements were amplified from peripheral blood genomic DNA. TRB rearrangements spanning V, D and J were amplified using mixed TRB-A/B primers. TCRdb passed the multiplex PCR reads through MiXCR, listing each CDR3 protein once. This sample carries over 5,500 distinct CDR3 sequences, about 30% of them seen once, and the ten largest clones take about 30%. Sequencing was done on a sample of blood. The receptor source for this set is a human donor with a blood cancer.

This clonotype was counted only a few times. The genes are TRBV30 and TRBJ2-3; D is unclear. The length of the CDR3 is 11 residues. Germline V gives CDR1 GTSNPN, CDR2 SVGIG (reference sequence). V was pared by 4 bases and J by 5 bases, with 7 bases between. Here the CDR3 DNA reads TGTGCCTGGACCCTGGGAGATACGCAGTATTTT. Translating it yields CAWTLGDTQYF.

The chain couples TRBV5-8 to TRBJ2-5; 9 positions match TRBD2. The germline V gene encodes CDR1 SGHTS and CDR2 YDEGEE. With 5 bases clipped from V and 4 bases from J, the junction kept 9 bases outside the gene matches. The CDR3 totals 15 residues. Here the CDR3 reads CASSLAGTERETQYF. The CDR3 region has the DNA TGTGCCAGCAGTCTAGCGGGGACGGAGAGAGAGACCCAGTACTTC.

DNA for the CDR3: TGCAGTGCTAGTAGGTATAGCAATCAGCCCCAGCATTTT. Its translation is CSASRYSNQPQHF. The J gene is TRBJ1-5, the V gene TRBV20-1; D gene ambiguous. Germline CDR1 and CDR2: DFQATT and SNEGSKA (reference sequence). This CDR3 has 13 amino acids. Trimming stripped 3 bases from V and 0 bases from J, with 6 bases between.

This clonotype was observed a single time. The gene calls are TRBV20-1 and TRBJ2-3; no clear D. Germline CDR1 reads DFQATT; CDR2 reads SNEGSKA (reference sequence). This CDR3 comprises 14 residues. V was shortened by 1 base and J by 6 bases, with 14 bases between the two germline ends. CDR3: CSARGPVVHDTQYF. The CDR3 coding sequence is TGCAGTGCTAGAGGTCCTGTTGTCCATGATACGCAGTATTTT.

The chain employs TRBV6-1 and TRBJ1-4; the D gene is possibly TRBD1 (5 bases). The CDR3 is 14 amino acids. Germline CDR1 MNHNS, CDR2 SASEGT. Trimming pared 6 bases from V and 11 bases from J, leaving 19 bases between. Here the CDR3 reads CASSTGVASVKLFF. The CDR3 nucleotides are TGTGCCAGCAGCACGGGGGTCGCGTCTGTGAAACTGTTTTTT.

Note on this clonotype: The junction does not match germline at one end; this may be a read error. The chain has TRBV11-3 and TRBJ2-1, with TRBD2 matching 11 bases. Germline V lookup: CDR1 SGHNT, CDR2 YENEEA. The CDR3 is 19 amino acids. CDR3 DNA sequence: TGTGCCAGCAGCCCCTCGGGACTAGCGGTACGCCTTTTATTCAATAAGCAGTTCTTC. It specifies CASSPSGLAVRLLFNKQFF.

The J gene is TRBJ2-1, the V gene TRBV20-1; no clear D gene. Germline V gives CDR1 DFQATT, CDR2 SNEGSKA (reference sequence). The CDR3 sequence is 12 residues long. Trimming removed 7 bases from V and 3 bases from J, with 10 bases in between. The CDR3 DNA sequence: TGCAGTGGGGGTGTAGGCTACAATGAGCAGTTCTTC. Protein product: CSGGVGYNEQFF.

The gene calls are TRBV7-2 and TRBJ1-3; no definite D call. CDR1 and CDR2 (germline): SGHTA, FQGNSA. This CDR3 has 16 amino acids. V was cut by 1 base and J by 0 bases, with 10 bases left in between. DNA for the CDR3: TGTGCCAGCAGCTTAGGGAGTGAGGGCTCTGGAAACACCATATATTTT. It encodes CASSLGSEGSGNTIYF.

This clonotype has more than one count but fewer than ten. The chain combines TRBV5-6 with TRBJ1-6, with D uncertain. The CDR3 is 14 residues long. Trimming removed 0 bases from V and 13 bases from J, with 14 bases in between. The germline V gene encodes CDR1 SGHDT and CDR2 YYEEEE. The CDR3 bases are TGTGCCAGCAGCTTGGATTCTACCCTTCCTCCCCTCCACTTT. Protein: CASSLDSTLPPLHF. The whole variable domain, remainder taken from reference TRBV5-6 and TRBJ1-6, is DAGVTQSPTHLIKTRGQQVTLRCSPKSGHDTVSWYQQALGQGPQFIFQYYEEEERQRGNFPDRFSGHQFPNYSSELNVNALLLGDSALYLCASSLDSTLPPLHFGNGTRLTVT.

Judged by abundance, this clonotype is medium-sized. V and J are TRBV19 and TRBJ1-5; D not certain. The CDR3 has 17 residues. The V gene's germline CDR1 is LNHDA and CDR2 SQIVND (reference sequence). Between the trimmed V and J ends, which lost 1 base and 7 bases, there was a span of 20 bases. The CDR3 spells CASSIVLGRVSGQPQHF. Written as DNA, the CDR3 is TGTGCCAGTAGTATAGTTCTTGGGCGAGTGAGTGGGCAGCCCCAGCATTTT. The entire variable domain, with the rest obtained from reference TRBV19 and TRBJ1-5, is as follows: DGGITQSPKYLFRKEGQNVTLSCEQNLNHDAMYWYRQDPGQGLRLIYYSQIVNDFQKGDIAEGYSVSREKKESFPLTVTSAQKNPTAFYLCASSIVLGRVSGQPQHFGDGTRLSIL.

The chain recombines TRBV20-1 with TRBJ2-3; 9 bases map to TRBD1. The CDR3 extends over 16 amino acids. Trimming cost V 4 bases and J 1 base; bases outside gene matches: 9. CDR1 and CDR2 (germline): DFQATT, SNEGSKA (reference sequence). CDR3 amino acids: CSANTGGWDGTDTQYF. In DNA form, the CDR3 reads TGCAGTGCTAACACAGGGGGCTGGGACGGCACAGATACGCAGTATTTT.

This rearrangement joins TRBV6-6 to TRBJ2-7; D is unresolved. CDR3 length equals 12 residues. Trimming left V 4 bases short and J 5 bases short, with 9 bases between. CDR1 is MNHNY and CDR2 is SVGAGI in the germline V gene (reference sequence). The CDR3 nucleotides are TGTGCCAGCAGTTTTTCCCGGGACGAGCAGTACTTC. Translated, it gives CASSFSRDEQYF.

This rearrangement joins TRBV6-1 to TRBJ2-1; maybe TRBD2 (6 bases). The germline CDR1 and CDR2 sequences are MNHNS and SASEGT. The ends were cut back, 7 bases at V and 0 bases at J, with 10 bases in the middle. This CDR3 has 14 amino acids. Here the CDR3 reads CASTVGSSYNEQFF. The CDR3 bases are TGTGCCAGCACTGTCGGGAGCTCCTACAATGAGCAGTTCTTC.

In the case of this clonotype: Since a much larger clone is just one base distant, this may be a read error. The chain recombines TRBV30 with TRBJ2-7; perhaps TRBD1 as D (5 bases). CDR1 is GTSNPN, CDR2 SVGIG, per germline (reference sequence). The CDR3 totals 11 residues. DNA for the CDR3: TGTGCCAGGGGTGCCGCCTACAAGCAGTACTTC. Translated, it gives CARGAAYKQYF.

This clonotype was observed a few times. V usage is TRBV18 and J usage is TRBJ2-7, with D unresolved. This CDR3 region has 13 residues. CDR1 and CDR2 from the germline V gene are KGHSH and LQKENI. V lost 2 bases, J lost 5 bases, and 10 bases lay in between. The CDR3 region is CASSPKLENEQYF. In DNA, the CDR3 is TGTGCCAGCTCACCAAAGTTGGAGAACGAGCAGTACTTC.

Only a few counts were recorded for this clonotype. The CDR3 loop reads CASSLYPGRVWHGYTF. The CDR3 nucleotides are TGTGCCAGCAGTTTATACCCCGGGAGGGTATGGCATGGCTACACCTTC. The rearrangement joins TRBV27 to TRBJ1-2; D is unclear. V dropped 1 base and J dropped 6 bases, with 18 bases sitting between them. The CDR3 is made up of 16 amino acids. CDR1 is MNHEY and CDR2 is SMNVEV in the germline V gene (reference sequence).

This clonotype was seen a handful of times. J is TRBJ2-7 and V is TRBV30; D is unresolved. V dropped 6 bases and J dropped 3 bases, with 12 bases sitting between them. In germline, CDR1 is GTSNPN, CDR2 SVGIG (reference sequence). There are 12 residues in the CDR3. For the CDR3, the DNA is TGTGCCTGCACTACAGCTTACTACGAGCAGTACTTC. It translates to CACTTAYYEQYF.

The chain carries TRBV5-4 and TRBJ2-6, with D perhaps matching TRBD1 (5 bases). The CDR3 consists of 16 residues. V lost 3 bases and J lost 0, with 10 bases in between. Looked up from germline, CDR1 is SGHNT and CDR2 is YYREEE (reference sequence). The CDR3 reads CASSSPDISGANVLTF. The DNA for the CDR3 is TGTGCCAGCAGCTCACCGGACATCTCTGGGGCCAACGTCCTGACTTTC.

This clonotype was observed a few times. V and J are TRBV6-6 and TRBJ2-4; 11 nucleotides match TRBD2. V was clipped by 7 bases and J by 9 bases; unmatched bases: 8. The CDR3 extends over 14 amino acids. Germline V lookup: CDR1 MNHNY, CDR2 SVGAGI (reference sequence). The CDR3 DNA reads TGTGCCAGCACTCCTACTAGCGGGGGTCGCATTCAGTACTTC. It codes for CASTPTSGGRIQYF.

This clonotype was detected only a few times. Here the CDR3 reads CASSSMWENTEAFF. The CDR3 DNA is TGTGCCAGCAGTTCTATGTGGGAGAACACTGAAGCTTTCTTT. The chain joins TRBV27 to TRBJ1-1; D uncertain. The germline V gene has CDR1 MNHEY and CDR2 SMNVEV (reference sequence). The length of the CDR3 is 14 residues. V lost 4 bases to trimming and J lost 1 base, with 10 bases between them.

The J gene is TRBJ2-5, the V gene TRBV20-1; D is perhaps TRBD2 (5 bases). Matching the DNA end better, TRBJ2-1 makes the J call doubtful. Germline-derived CDR1 and CDR2 are DFQATT and SNEGSKA (reference sequence). There are 12 residues in the CDR3. Written as DNA, the CDR3 is TGCAGTGCCCTTTCGGGGAGCAATGAGCAGTTCTTC. It yields the protein CSALSGSNEQFF.

Sample share makes this clonotype medium-sized. V gene TRBV5-5 combines with J gene TRBJ2-5; D is unresolved. The CDR3 consists of 15 residues. From germline, CDR1 is SGHKS and CDR2 YYEKEE (reference sequence). V lost 0 bases and J lost 2, with 11 bases in between. This CDR3 reads CASSLVGTNQETQYF. The CDR3 nucleotides are TGTGCCAGCAGCTTGGTCGGCACCAATCAAGAGACCCAGTACTTC.

This clonotype has more than one count but fewer than ten. The rearrangement joins TRBV5-6 to TRBJ2-4; D is possibly TRBD1 (6 bases). Germline V gene data show CDR1 as SGHDT and CDR2 as YYEEEE. The CDR3 has 15 amino acids. Trimming removed 4 bases at V and 8 bases at J, with 19 bases between. The CDR3 sequence is CASSDTGTRRDIQYF. The DNA of the CDR3 is TGTGCCAGCAGCGATACCGGGACACGTAGGGACATTCAGTACTTC.

The rearrangement joins TRBV20-1 to TRBJ1-5; no definite D call. V was pared by 3 bases and J by 7 bases, with 13 bases between. CDR3 length equals 13 residues. Germline CDR1 DFQATT, CDR2 SNEGSKA (reference sequence). CDR3 coding DNA: TGCAGTGCTAGTAGGGATACTAACCAGCCCCAGCATTTT. Encoded protein: CSASRDTNQPQHF.

This clonotype occurred a few times. V gene TRBV5-6 combines with J gene TRBJ1-6, with D possibly being TRBD1 (6 bases). There are 14 residues in the CDR3. Germline V gene sequence: CDR1 SGHDT, CDR2 YYEEEE. Trimming stripped 2 bases from V and 7 bases from J, with 10 bases between. Here the CDR3 reads CASSFQGGNSPLHF. The DNA of the CDR3 is TGTGCCAGCAGCTTCCAAGGGGGAAATTCACCCCTCCACTTT.

This clonotype has only a few counts. The rearrangement uses TRBV6-2 or TRBV6-3 and TRBJ2-5; perhaps TRBD2 as D (7 bases). Germline V gene data show CDR1 as MNHEY and CDR2 as SVGEGT. CDR3 length equals 13 residues. The V gene lost 11 bases and the J gene lost 5 bases, with 18 bases spanning the gap. The CDR3 DNA reads as TGTGCCGCAAGCCAAGGGGGGGTGGAGACCCAGTACTTC. Protein sequence: CAASQGGVETQYF.

The chain uses TRBV6-6 and TRBJ2-4; D gene ambiguous. V lost 6 bases and J 6 bases, leaving 6 bases between the germline ends. CDR1 MNHNY and CDR2 SVGAGI come from the germline V gene (reference sequence). The CDR3 contains 11 residues. The CDR3 loop is CASRTRNIQYF. CDR3 DNA: TGTGCCAGCAGAACGAGAAACATTCAGTACTTC.

The rearrangement uses TRBV12-3 or TRBV12-4 and TRBJ2-3, with D uncertain. The germline V and J ends were trimmed by 6 bases and 6 bases, with 7 bases remaining between them. This CDR3 region has 11 residues. The CDR3 coding sequence is TGTGCCAGCAGGGGTGCGGATACGCAGTATTTT. Protein: CASRGADTQYF.

The V and J genes are TRBV6-1 and TRBJ2-2; D is perhaps TRBD2 (7 bases). Germline CDR1 reads MNHNS; CDR2 reads SASEGT. CDR3 size: 16 residues. Trimming shortened V by 6 bases and J by 3 bases, and 17 bases separated the two germline ends. CDR3 amino acids: CASRRGGASHTGELFF. CDR3 bases: TGTGCCAGCAGGAGGGGGGGGGCCTCGCACACCGGGGAGCTGTTTTTT.

The chain is built from TRBV6-5 and TRBJ1-1; D gene ambiguous. Looked up from germline, CDR1 is MNHEY and CDR2 is SVGAGI. CDR3 length equals 10 residues. Between the trimmed V and J ends, which lost 11 bases and 7 bases, there was a span of 11 bases. The DNA for the CDR3 is TGTGCCGAGTGCCGGGGTGAAGCTTTCTTT. This gives the protein CAECRGEAFF.